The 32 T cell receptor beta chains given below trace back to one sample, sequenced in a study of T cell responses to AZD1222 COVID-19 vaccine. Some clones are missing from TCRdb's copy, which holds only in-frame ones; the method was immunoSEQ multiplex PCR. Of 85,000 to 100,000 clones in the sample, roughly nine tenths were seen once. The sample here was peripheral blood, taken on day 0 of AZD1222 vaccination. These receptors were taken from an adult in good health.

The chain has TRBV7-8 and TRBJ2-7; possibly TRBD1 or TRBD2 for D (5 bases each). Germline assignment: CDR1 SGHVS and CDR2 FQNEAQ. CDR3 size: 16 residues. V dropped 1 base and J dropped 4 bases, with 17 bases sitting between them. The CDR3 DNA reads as TGTGCCAGCAGCTTAGGAGTAGGGGCGAGGGGATACGAGCAGTACTTC. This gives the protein CASSLGVGARGYEQYF.

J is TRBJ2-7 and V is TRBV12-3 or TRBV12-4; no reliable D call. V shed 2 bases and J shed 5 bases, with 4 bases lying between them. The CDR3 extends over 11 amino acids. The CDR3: CASSLRDEQYF. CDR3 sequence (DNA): TGTGCCAGCAGTTTAAGGGACGAGCAGTACTTC.

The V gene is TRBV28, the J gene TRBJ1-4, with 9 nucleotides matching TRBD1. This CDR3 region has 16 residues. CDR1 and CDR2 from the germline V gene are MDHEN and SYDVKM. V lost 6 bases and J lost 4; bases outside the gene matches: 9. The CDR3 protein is CASSSDRGELNEKLFF. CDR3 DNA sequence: TGTGCCAGCAGCTCGGACAGGGGCGAACTTAATGAAAAACTGTTTTTT.

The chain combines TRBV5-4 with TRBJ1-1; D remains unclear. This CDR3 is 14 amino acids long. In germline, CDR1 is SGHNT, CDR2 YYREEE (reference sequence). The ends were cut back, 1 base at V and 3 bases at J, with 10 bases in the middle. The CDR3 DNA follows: TGTGCCAGCAGCTTGTTTGGGTGGTACACTGAAGCTTTCTTT. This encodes CASSLFGWYTEAFF.

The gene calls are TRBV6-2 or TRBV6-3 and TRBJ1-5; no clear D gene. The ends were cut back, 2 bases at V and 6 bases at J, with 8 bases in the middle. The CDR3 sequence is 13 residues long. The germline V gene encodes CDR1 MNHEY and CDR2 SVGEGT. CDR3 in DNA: TGTGCCAGCAGTTACCCCGGTTGTCAGCCCCAGCATTTT. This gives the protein CASSYPGCQPQHF.

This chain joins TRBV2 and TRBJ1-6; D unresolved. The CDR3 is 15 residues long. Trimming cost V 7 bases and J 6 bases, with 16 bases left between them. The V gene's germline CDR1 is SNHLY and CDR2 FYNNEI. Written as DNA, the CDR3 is TGTGCCAGCAAACTGACCCGGTTTTTTAATTCACCCCTCCACTTT. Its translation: CASKLTRFFNSPLHF. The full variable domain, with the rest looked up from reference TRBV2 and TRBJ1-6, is EPEVTQTPSHQVTQMGQEVILRCVPISNHLYFYWYRQILGQKVEFLVSFYNNEISEKSEIFDDQFSVERPDGSNFTLKIRSTKLEDSAMYFCASKLTRFFNSPLHFGNGTRLTVT.

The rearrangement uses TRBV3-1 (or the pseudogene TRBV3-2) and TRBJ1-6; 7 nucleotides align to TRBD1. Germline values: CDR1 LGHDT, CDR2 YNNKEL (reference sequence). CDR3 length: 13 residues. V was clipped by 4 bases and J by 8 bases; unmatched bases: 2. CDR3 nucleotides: TGTGCCAGCAGCCGTACAGGGGATTCACCCCTCCACTTT. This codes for CASSRTGDSPLHF.

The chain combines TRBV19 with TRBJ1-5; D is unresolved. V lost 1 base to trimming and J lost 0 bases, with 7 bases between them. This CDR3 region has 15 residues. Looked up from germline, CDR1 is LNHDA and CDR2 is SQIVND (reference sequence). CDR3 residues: CASSIGGYSNQPQHF. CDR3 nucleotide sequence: TGTGCCAGTAGTATAGGGGGATATAGCAATCAGCCCCAGCATTTT. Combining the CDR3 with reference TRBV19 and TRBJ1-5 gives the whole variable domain DGGITQSPKYLFRKEGQNVTLSCEQNLNHDAMYWYRQDPGQGLRLIYYSQIVNDFQKGDIAEGYSVSREKKESFPLTVTSAQKNPTAFYLCASSIGGYSNQPQHFGDGTRLSIL.

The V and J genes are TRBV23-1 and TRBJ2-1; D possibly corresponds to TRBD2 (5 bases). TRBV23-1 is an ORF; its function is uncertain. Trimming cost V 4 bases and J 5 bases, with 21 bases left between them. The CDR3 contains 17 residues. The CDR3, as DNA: TGCGCCAGCAGTCTTGCGGGCCGGCTACGGAAGAACAATGAGCAGTTCTTC. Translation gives CASSLAGRLRKNNEQFF.

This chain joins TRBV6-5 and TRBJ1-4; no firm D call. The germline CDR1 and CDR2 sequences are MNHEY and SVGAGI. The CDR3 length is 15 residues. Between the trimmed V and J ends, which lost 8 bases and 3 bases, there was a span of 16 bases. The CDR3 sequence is CASWSYRDPNEKLFF. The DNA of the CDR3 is TGTGCCAGCTGGTCCTACCGGGATCCTAATGAAAAACTGTTTTTT.

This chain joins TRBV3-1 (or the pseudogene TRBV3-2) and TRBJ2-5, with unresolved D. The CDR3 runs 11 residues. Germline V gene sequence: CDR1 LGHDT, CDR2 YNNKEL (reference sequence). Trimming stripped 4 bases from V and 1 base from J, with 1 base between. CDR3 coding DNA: TGTGCCAGCAGCCTCCAAGAGACCCAGTACTTC. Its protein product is CASSLQETQYF.

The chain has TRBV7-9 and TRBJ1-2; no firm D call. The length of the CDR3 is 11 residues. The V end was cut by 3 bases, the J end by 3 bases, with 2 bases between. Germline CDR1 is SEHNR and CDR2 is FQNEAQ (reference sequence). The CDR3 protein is CASSLDYGYTF. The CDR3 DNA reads TGTGCCAGCAGCTTGGACTATGGCTACACCTTC.

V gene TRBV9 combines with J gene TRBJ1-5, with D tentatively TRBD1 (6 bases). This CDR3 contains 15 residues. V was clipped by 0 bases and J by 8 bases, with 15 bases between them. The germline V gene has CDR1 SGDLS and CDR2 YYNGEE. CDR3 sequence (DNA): TGTGCCAGCAGCGTAGGAGGGGGTGGACCTGAGCCCCAGCATTTT. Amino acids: CASSVGGGGPEPQHF.

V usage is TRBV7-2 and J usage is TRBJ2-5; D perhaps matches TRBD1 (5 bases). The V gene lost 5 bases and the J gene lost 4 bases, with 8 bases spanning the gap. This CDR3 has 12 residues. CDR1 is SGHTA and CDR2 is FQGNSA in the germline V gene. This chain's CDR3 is CASSKRGETQYF. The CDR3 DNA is TGTGCCAGCAGCAAAAGGGGAGAGACCCAGTACTTC.

The CDR3 loop is CASSLNAARELFF. For the CDR3, the DNA is TGTGCCAGCAGTCTAAACGCGGCCCGGGAGCTGTTTTTT. The V gene is TRBV27, the J gene TRBJ2-2; D gene uncertain. The V end was cut by 5 bases, the J end by 9 bases, with 13 bases between. The length of the CDR3 is 13 residues. Per germline, CDR1 MNHEY and CDR2 SMNVEV (reference sequence).

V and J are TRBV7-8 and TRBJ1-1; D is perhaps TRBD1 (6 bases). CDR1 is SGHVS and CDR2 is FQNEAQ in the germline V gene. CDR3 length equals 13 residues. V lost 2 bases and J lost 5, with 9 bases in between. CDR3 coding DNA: TGTGCCAGCAGCTTAACAGGGAGGACTGAAGCTTTCTTT. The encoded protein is CASSLTGRTEAFF.

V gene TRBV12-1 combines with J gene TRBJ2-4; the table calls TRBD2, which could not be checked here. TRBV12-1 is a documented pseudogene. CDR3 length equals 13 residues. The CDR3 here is CASSPDLLNIQYF. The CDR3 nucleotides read TGTGCCAGCAGCCCGGACTTATTAAACATTCAGTACTTC.

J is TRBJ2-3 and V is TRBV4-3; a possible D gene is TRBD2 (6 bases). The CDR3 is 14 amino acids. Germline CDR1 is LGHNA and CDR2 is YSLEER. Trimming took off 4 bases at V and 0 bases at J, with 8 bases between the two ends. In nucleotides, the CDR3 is TGCGCCAGCAGCCCGGCGGGGAGCACAGATACGCAGTATTTT. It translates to CASSPAGSTDTQYF.

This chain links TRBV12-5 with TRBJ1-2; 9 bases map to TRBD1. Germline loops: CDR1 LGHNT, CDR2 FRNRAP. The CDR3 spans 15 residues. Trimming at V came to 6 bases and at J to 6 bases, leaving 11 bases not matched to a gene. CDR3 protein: CASGTIPRTGDGYTF. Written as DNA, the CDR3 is TGTGCTAGTGGAACGATACCGCGGACAGGGGATGGCTACACCTTC.

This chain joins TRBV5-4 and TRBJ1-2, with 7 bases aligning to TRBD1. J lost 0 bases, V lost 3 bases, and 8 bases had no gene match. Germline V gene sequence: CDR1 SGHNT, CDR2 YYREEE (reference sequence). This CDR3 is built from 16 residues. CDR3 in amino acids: CASSSRTGQPNYGYTF. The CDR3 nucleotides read TGTGCCAGCAGCTCCCGGACGGGACAGCCTAACTATGGCTACACCTTC.

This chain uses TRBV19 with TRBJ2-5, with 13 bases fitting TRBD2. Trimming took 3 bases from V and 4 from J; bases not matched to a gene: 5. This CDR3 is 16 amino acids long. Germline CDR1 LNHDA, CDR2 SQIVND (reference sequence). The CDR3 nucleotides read TGTGCCAGTAGTATCAGGACTAGCGGGGGTATAGAGACCCAGTACTTC. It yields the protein CASSIRTSGGIETQYF.

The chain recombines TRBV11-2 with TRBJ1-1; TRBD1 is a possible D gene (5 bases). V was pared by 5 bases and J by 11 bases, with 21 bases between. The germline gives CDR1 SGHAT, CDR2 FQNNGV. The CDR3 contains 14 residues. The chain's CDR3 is CASSPRQREDRAFF. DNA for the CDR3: TGTGCCAGCAGCCCAAGACAGCGAGAGGATCGGGCTTTCTTT.

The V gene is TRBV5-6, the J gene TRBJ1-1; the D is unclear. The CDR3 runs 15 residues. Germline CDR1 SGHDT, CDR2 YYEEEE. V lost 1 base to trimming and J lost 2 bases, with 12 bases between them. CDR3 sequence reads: CASSLIRDGNTEAFF. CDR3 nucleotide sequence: TGTGCCAGCAGCTTGATAAGGGATGGTAACACTGAAGCTTTCTTT.

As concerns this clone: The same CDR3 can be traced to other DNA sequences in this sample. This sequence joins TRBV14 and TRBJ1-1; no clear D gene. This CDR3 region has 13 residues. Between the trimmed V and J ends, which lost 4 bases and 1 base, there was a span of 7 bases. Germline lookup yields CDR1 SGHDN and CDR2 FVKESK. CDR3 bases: TGTGCCAGCAGCCTTCAAGGGAACACTGAAGCTTTCTTT. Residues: CASSLQGNTEAFF.

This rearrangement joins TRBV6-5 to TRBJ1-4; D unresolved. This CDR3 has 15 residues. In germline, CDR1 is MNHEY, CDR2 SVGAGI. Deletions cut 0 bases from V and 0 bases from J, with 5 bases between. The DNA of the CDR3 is TGTGCCAGCAGTTACTCGAATCCAACTAATGAAAAACTGTTTTTT. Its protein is CASSYSNPTNEKLFF.

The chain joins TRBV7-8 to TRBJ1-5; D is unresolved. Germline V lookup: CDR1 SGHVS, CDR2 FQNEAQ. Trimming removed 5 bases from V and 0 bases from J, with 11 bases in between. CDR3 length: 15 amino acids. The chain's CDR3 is CASSGRTYSNQPQHF. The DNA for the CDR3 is TGTGCCAGCAGCGGGCGGACTTATAGCAATCAGCCCCAGCATTTT.

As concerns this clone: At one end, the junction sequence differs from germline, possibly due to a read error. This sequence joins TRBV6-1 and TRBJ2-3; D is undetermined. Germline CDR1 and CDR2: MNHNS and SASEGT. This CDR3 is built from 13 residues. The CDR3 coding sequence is TGTGCCAGCAGTCAAGCCGGGTCAGATACGCAGTATTTT. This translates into CASSQAGSDTQYF.

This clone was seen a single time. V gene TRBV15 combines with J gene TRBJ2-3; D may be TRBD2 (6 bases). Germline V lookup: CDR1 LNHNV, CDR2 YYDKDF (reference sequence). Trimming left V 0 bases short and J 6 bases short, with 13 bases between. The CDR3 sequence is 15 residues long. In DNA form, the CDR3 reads TGTGCCACCAGCAGAGATGGGTCTAGCGTTGATACGCAGTATTTT. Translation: CATSRDGSSVDTQYF.

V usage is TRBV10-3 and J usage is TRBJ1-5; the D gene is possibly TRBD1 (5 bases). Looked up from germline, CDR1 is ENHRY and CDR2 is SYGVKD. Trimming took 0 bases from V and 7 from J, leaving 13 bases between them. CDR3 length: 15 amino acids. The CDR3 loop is CAISESTQGVQPQHF. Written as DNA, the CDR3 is TGTGCCATCAGTGAGTCGACTCAAGGGGTCCAGCCCCAGCATTTT.

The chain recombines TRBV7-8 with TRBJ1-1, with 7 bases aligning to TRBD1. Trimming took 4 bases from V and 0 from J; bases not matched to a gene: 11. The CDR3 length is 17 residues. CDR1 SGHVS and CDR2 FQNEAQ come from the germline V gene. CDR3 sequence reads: CASSSHSGRGMNTEAFF. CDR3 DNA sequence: TGTGCCAGCAGCTCACATTCCGGCAGGGGGATGAACACTGAAGCTTTCTTT.

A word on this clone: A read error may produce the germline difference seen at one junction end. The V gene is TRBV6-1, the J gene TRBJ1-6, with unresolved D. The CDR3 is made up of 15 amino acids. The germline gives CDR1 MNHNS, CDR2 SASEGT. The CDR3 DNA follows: TGTGCCAGCAGGGAAGAGGGTTTATATAATTCACCCCTCCACTTT. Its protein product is CASREEGLYNSPLHF.

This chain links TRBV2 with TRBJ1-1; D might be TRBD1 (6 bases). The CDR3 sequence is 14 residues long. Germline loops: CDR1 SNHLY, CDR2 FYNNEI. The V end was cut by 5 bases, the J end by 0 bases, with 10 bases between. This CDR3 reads CASSIRDMNTEAFF. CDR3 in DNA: TGTGCCAGCAGTATCCGGGACATGAACACTGAAGCTTTCTTT.